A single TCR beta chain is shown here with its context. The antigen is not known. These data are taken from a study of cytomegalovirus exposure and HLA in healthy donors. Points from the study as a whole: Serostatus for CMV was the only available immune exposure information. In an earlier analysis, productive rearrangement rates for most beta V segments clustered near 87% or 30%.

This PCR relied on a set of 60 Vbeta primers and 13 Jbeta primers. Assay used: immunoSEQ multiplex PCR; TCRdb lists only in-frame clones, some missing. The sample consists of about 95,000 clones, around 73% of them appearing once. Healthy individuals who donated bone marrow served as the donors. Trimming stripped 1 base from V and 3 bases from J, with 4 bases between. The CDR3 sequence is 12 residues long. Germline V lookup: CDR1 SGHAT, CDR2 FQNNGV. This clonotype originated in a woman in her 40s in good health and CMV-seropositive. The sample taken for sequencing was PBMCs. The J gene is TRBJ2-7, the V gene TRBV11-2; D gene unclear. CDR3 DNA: TGTGCCAGCAGCTTAGGGAGCTACGAGCAGTACTTC. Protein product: CASSLGSYEQYF. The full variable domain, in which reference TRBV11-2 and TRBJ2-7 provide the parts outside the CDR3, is EAGVAQSPRYKIIEKRQSVAFWCNPISGHATLYWYQQILGQGPKLLIQFQNNGVVDDSQLPKDRFSAERLKGVDSTLKIQPAKLEDSAVYLCASSLGSYEQYFGPGTRLTVT.